This TCR beta chain is drawn from a study of T-cell reconstitution after alpha-beta-depleted transplantation in children. Study findings and constraints: The study reportedly traced alpha-beta T cells about two months after transplant to several hundred expanded graft clones. High day-60 TCRbeta diversity in some patients came from surviving recipient T cells and thymic progenitors. Most T-cell counts and diversity one year after the transplant came from T cells that were newly produced.

The CDR3 runs 12 residues. The V end was cut by 2 bases, the J end by 8 bases, with 9 bases between. The germline V gene has CDR1 SNHLY and CDR2 FYNNEI. This clonotype has only a few counts. The antigen is not known. Unique molecular identifiers tagged the TCRbeta library. TCRdb itself ran the PCR reads through MiXCR, one entry per CDR3 protein. The sample includes 450,000 to 550,000 distinct CDR3 sequences, about 10% of them seen just once. The receptor comes from a female patient aged 2-9 years who had a stem cell transplant for aplastic anemia, so the T cells may come from the graft donor. The chain recombines TRBV2 with TRBJ1-2, with a weak D call TRBD1 (6 bases). Sequences were derived from PBMCs, mostly from graft donor cells, sampled 180 days after TCRalphabeta/CD19-depleted stem cell transplant. For the CDR3, the DNA is TGTGCCAGCAGTGAAACAGGGAAGGGCTACACCTTC. It is translated as CASSETGKGYTF.